This passage covers 23 T cell receptor beta chains from one sample sequenced in a study of cytomegalovirus exposure and HLA in healthy donors. A multiplex PCR was run with 60 Vbeta primers and 13 Jbeta primers. Clones were read by immunoSEQ multiplex PCR, and TCRdb kept only the in-frame ones, dropping some. Of under 300,000 clones in the sample, under 80% were seen once. The sample comprised PBMCs. Receptor source: a female donor in good health and CMV-seronegative.

The chain joins TRBV11-3 to TRBJ2-1; 10 positions match TRBD2. V gave up 2 bases and J gave up 7 bases; unmatched junction bases: 11. The CDR3 consists of 17 residues. Germline V lookup: CDR1 SGHNT, CDR2 YENEEA. The CDR3 region is CASSLIGAGGWENEQFF. Written as DNA, the CDR3 is TGTGCCAGCAGCTTAATAGGAGCGGGAGGGTGGGAAAATGAGCAGTTCTTC.

This clone was detected only once. CDR3 loop: CASSPGQGSYNEQFF. CDR3 in DNA: TGTGCCAGCAGCCCGGGACAGGGTTCTTACAATGAGCAGTTCTTC. The V and J genes are TRBV5-6 and TRBJ2-1; TRBD1 matches at 9 bases. V trimming: 4 bases; J trimming: 4 bases; junction bases outside the gene matches: 6. CDR1 is SGHDT and CDR2 is YYEEEE in the germline V gene. This CDR3 is 15 amino acids long.

V and J are TRBV27 and TRBJ1-2; D not resolved. V was trimmed by 8 bases and J by 8 bases, leaving 12 bases between them. The CDR3 runs 11 residues. Germline V gives CDR1 MNHEY, CDR2 SMNVEV (reference sequence). The CDR3 coding sequence is TGTGCCAGCGGTTACAGTTGGGGCTACACCTTC. Translation gives CASGYSWGYTF.

This chain connects TRBV18 to TRBJ1-1, with a possible D match to TRBD1 (5 bases). V was cut by 2 bases and J by 3 bases, with 13 bases left in between. The CDR3 length is 15 residues. Germline assignment: CDR1 KGHSH and CDR2 LQKENI. The CDR3: CASSPGAQGYTEAFF. CDR3 nucleotides: TGTGCCAGCTCACCAGGGGCCCAGGGATACACTGAAGCTTTCTTT.

In DNA, the CDR3 is TGTGCCAGCAGCCCCGGGACAGGGCTGGACACTGAAGCTTTCTTT. Protein product: CASSPGTGLDTEAFF. The V gene is TRBV5-6, the J gene TRBJ1-1; TRBD1 matches 9 bases. Trimming took 4 bases from V and 3 from J; bases not matched to a gene: 7. The CDR3 sequence is 15 residues long. The germline V gene encodes CDR1 SGHDT and CDR2 YYEEEE.

Comments on this clone: Germline is not matched at one junction end, which may reflect a read error. The rearrangement links TRBV5-4 to TRBJ1-2; the match to TRBD1 covers 9 bases. Germline assignment: CDR1 SGHNT and CDR2 YYREEE (reference sequence). The CDR3 is 13 residues long. For the CDR3, the DNA is TGTGCCAGCAGCGCGGGACAGGGAACTGGCCACACCTTC. Translated, it gives CASSAGQGTGHTF.

This clone was seen a few times. The chain joins TRBV28 to TRBJ1-5; tentatively, D is TRBD1 (6 bases). The CDR3 totals 14 residues. Germline assignment: CDR1 MDHEN and CDR2 SYDVKM. Deletions cut 3 bases from V and 7 bases from J, with 13 bases between. As DNA, the CDR3 is TGTGCCAGCAGTTTCAGGACAGACCTGCAGCCCCAGCATTTT. This sequence encodes CASSFRTDLQPQHF.

V usage is TRBV5-8 and J usage is TRBJ1-4; the D is unclear. Trimming removed 4 bases from V and 8 bases from J, with 21 bases in between. The length of the CDR3 is 16 residues. CDR1 and CDR2 from the germline V gene are SGHTS and YDEGEE. CDR3 nucleotide sequence: TGTGCCAGCAGCCCATCACCGGGATGGGGTAGGGAAAAACTGTTTTTT. Protein sequence: CASSPSPGWGREKLFF. Full variable domain (rest looked up from reference TRBV5-8 and TRBJ1-4): EAGVTQSPTHLIKTRGQQATLRCSPISGHTSVYWYQQALGLGLQFLLWYDEGEERNRGNFPPRFSGRQFPNYSSELNVNALELEDSALYLCASSPSPGWGREKLFFGSGTQLSVL.

This sequence joins TRBV7-8 and TRBJ1-3; 7 positions match TRBD1. V shed 5 bases and J 0 bases; nucleotides not matched to a gene: 7. Germline V gives CDR1 SGHVS, CDR2 FQNEAQ. This CDR3 is 16 amino acids long. The CDR3 bases are TGTGCCAGCAGCGTCGACAGGGTTATCTCTGGAAACACCATATATTTT. Residues: CASSVDRVISGNTIYF.

V gene TRBV29-1 combines with J gene TRBJ2-3; 7 bases agree with TRBD1. The length of the CDR3 is 14 residues. V lost 5 bases, J lost 0 bases, and 5 bases stayed unmatched. From germline, CDR1 is SQVTM and CDR2 ANQGSEA. The CDR3 DNA reads as TGCAGCGTTCAACAGGGGATTAGCACAGATACGCAGTATTTT. Its protein product is CSVQQGISTDTQYF.

A few counts support this clone. The rearrangement joins TRBV4-1 to TRBJ2-2; the match to TRBD2 covers 7 bases. CDR1 is MGHRA and CDR2 is YSYEKL in the germline V gene. The J segment lost 1 base and the V segment lost 1 base, leaving 3 bases of the junction unmatched. The CDR3 is 16 residues long. CDR3 DNA: TGCGCCAGCAGCCAAGGCGCTAGCGGGAACACCGGGGAGCTGTTTTTT. Translated: CASSQGASGNTGELFF.

The chain is built from TRBV10-2 and TRBJ2-7; D ambiguous. This CDR3 has 15 residues. The ends were cut back, 8 bases at V and 0 bases at J, with 17 bases in the middle. CDR1 and CDR2 (germline): WSHSY, SAAADI. In DNA, the CDR3 is TGCGCCAGCTCCCCCGTCGCGCTGAGCTCCTACGAGCAGTACTTC. It codes for CASSPVALSSYEQYF.

The chain employs TRBV9 and TRBJ2-1; 10 nucleotides line up with TRBD2. The CDR3 runs 17 residues. CDR1 is SGDLS, CDR2 YYNGEE, per germline. Germline trimming cut 1 base from V and 3 bases from J; bases unmatched to any gene: 7. CDR3 sequence (DNA): TGTGCCAGCAGCGTAACTCCTAGGACTAGCGGCTACAATGAGCAGTTCTTC. It encodes CASSVTPRTSGYNEQFF.

This clone was detected a few times. The rearrangement links TRBV6-5 to TRBJ1-5; TRBD1 matches at 8 bases. After removal of 6 bases from V and 6 bases from J, the junction contained 7 bases not matched to a gene. The CDR3 has 14 amino acids. Germline lookup yields CDR1 MNHEY and CDR2 SVGAGI. The CDR3: CASSGQGRGQPQHF. The CDR3 coding sequence is TGTGCCAGCAGCGGACAGGGAAGAGGTCAGCCCCAGCATTTT.

The gene calls are TRBV7-8 and TRBJ2-1; 10 bases are shared with TRBD2. CDR3 length: 16 amino acids. J was trimmed by 5 bases and V by 5 bases; bases with no gene match: 9. CDR1 SGHVS and CDR2 FQNEAQ come from the germline V gene. This CDR3 is CASSAVAGGINNEQFF. In DNA, the CDR3 is TGTGCCAGCAGCGCCGTAGCGGGAGGTATCAACAATGAGCAGTTCTTC.

This clone showed up just a few times. The rearrangement joins TRBV2 to TRBJ2-3; perhaps TRBD2 as D (5 bases). Germline values: CDR1 SNHLY, CDR2 FYNNEI. V lost 7 bases and J 2 bases, leaving 13 bases between the germline ends. The CDR3 covers 14 residues. The CDR3 loop is CASIQTKATDTQYF. CDR3 nucleotide sequence: TGTGCCAGCATACAGACTAAGGCCACAGATACGCAGTATTTT. Together with reference TRBV2 and TRBJ2-3, the CDR3 gives the full variable domain: EPEVTQTPSHQVTQMGQEVILRCVPISNHLYFYWYRQILGQKVEFLVSFYNNEISEKSEIFDDQFSVERPDGSNFTLKIRSTKLEDSAMYFCASIQTKATDTQYFGPGTRLTVL.

The rearrangement links TRBV14 to TRBJ2-3; 8 bases are a match to TRBD2. Looked up from germline, CDR1 is SGHDN and CDR2 is FVKESK. After removal of 1 base from V and 4 bases from J, the junction contained 7 bases not matched to a gene. The length of the CDR3 is 16 residues. The CDR3 DNA sequence: TGTGCCAGCAGCCAAGTTTACGGGAGGGGGGCAGATACGCAGTATTTT. Its translation: CASSQVYGRGADTQYF.

V gene TRBV5-1 combines with J gene TRBJ2-1; 8 nucleotides align to TRBD2. Germline V gives CDR1 SGHRS, CDR2 YFSETQ. The CDR3 totals 14 residues. The V segment lost 4 bases and the J segment 5 bases; nucleotides outside the gene matches: 5. CDR3 nucleotide sequence: TGCGCCAGCAGCCTTAGCGGGGCTCACAATGAGCAGTTCTTC. Amino acid sequence: CASSLSGAHNEQFF.

This clone was seen just once. The chain joins TRBV15 to TRBJ2-2; 10 nucleotides line up with TRBD2. The CDR3 is 14 residues long. The germline V gene has CDR1 LNHNV and CDR2 YYDKDF (reference sequence). Losses at the gene ends were 9 bases for V and 4 bases for J; bases not matched to a gene: 5. The CDR3 bases are TGTGCCACGAGGGCTAGCGGGGGCACCGGGGAGCTGTTTTTT. Translated, it gives CATRASGGTGELFF. Supplemented by reference TRBV15 and TRBJ2-2, the full variable domain reads DAMVIQNPRYQVTQFGKPVTLSCSQTLNHNVMYWYQQKSSQAPKLLFHYYDKDFNNEADTPDNFQSRRPNTSFCFLDIRSPGLGDTAMYLCATRASGGTGELFFGEGSRLTVL.

The gene calls are TRBV18 and TRBJ1-2, with D unclear. The CDR3 is made up of 17 amino acids. CDR1 and CDR2 from the germline V gene are KGHSH and LQKENI. Trimming pared 3 bases from V and 3 bases from J, leaving 20 bases between. The CDR3 DNA reads TGTGCCAGCTCACCCCTGGGGAGAGGACGTGGAGACTATGGCTACACCTTC. It codes for CASSPLGRGRGDYGYTF.

This sequence joins TRBV5-1 and TRBJ2-1; 12 bases fit TRBD2. V lost 1 base, J lost 6 bases, and 2 bases stayed unmatched. This CDR3 contains 15 residues. Germline CDR1 SGHRS, CDR2 YFSETQ. The CDR3 nucleotides are TGCGCCAGCAGCTTGACTAGCGGGGGGACCAATGAGCAGTTCTTC. It specifies CASSLTSGGTNEQFF.

In its sample, this clone was seen a few times. This chain joins TRBV5-4 and TRBJ1-4; 8 bases map to TRBD1. Germline trimming cut 3 bases from V and 7 bases from J; bases unmatched to any gene: 11. Per germline, CDR1 SGHNT and CDR2 YYREEE (reference sequence). The CDR3 is made up of 16 amino acids. In nucleotides, the CDR3 is TGTGCCAGCAGCTCCGGCCTCAGGGGGCGAGGTGAAAAACTGTTTTTT. Translated: CASSSGLRGRGEKLFF.

V usage is TRBV2 and J usage is TRBJ2-3, with TRBD2 matching 7 bases. Germline V gene data show CDR1 as SNHLY and CDR2 as FYNNEI. After removal of 7 bases from V and 1 base from J, the junction contained 23 bases not matched to a gene. The CDR3 runs 20 residues. The CDR3 DNA sequence: TGTGCCAGCATTTGGTTCCCGCCGCGGGAGCGTAGGGGTTGCACAGATACGCAGTATTTT. Translated, it gives CASIWFPPRERRGCTDTQYF. Full variable domain (rest looked up from reference TRBV2 and TRBJ2-3): EPEVTQTPSHQVTQMGQEVILRCVPISNHLYFYWYRQILGQKVEFLVSFYNNEISEKSEIFDDQFSVERPDGSNFTLKIRSTKLEDSAMYFCASIWFPPRERRGCTDTQYFGPGTRLTVL.